Below, 21 T cell receptor beta chains from the same sample are listed, as sequenced in a study of tumor-infiltrating lymphocytes in primary liver carcinoma. From approximately 0.5 ug of total RNA, TCR beta-specific cDNA was reverse-transcribed using a constant-region primer. Library construction for TCR beta comprised three nested multiplex PCR rounds performed with slightly modified ARM-PCR. The first two PCR rounds, around 11 cycles each, used TRBV1-TRBV30 forward primers and a C-beta reverse primer. TCRdb passed the multiplex PCR reads through MiXCR, listing each CDR3 protein once. The repertoire holds approximately 300,000 distinct CDR3 sequences, with about 60% as singletons. The researchers obtained blood RNA from unsorted whole blood and also extracted germline DNA. Sample: peripheral blood. Every receptor here comes from a man in his forties with primary liver carcinoma and hepatitis B virus infection.

Worth noting for this clonotype: This may come from a read error, since a much larger clone is one base off. The rearrangement uses TRBV19 and TRBJ1-5; 9 nucleotides match TRBD1. The CDR3 spans 20 residues. V was pared by 2 bases and J by 2 bases, with 16 bases of the junction left unmatched. Germline values: CDR1 LNHDA, CDR2 SQIVND (reference sequence). CDR3 bases: TGTGCCAGTAGTATATTCTCCGGGACAGGGCTGCTTATGGGCAATCAGCCCCAGCATTTT. Its translation is CASSIFSGTGLLMGNQPQHF.

A word on this clonotype: A junction end diverges from the germline sequence, so it may reflect a read error. CDR3 sequence reads: CASGFRQGRSYNEHFF. The CDR3 nucleotides are TGTGCCAGCGGCTTTAGACAAGGCAGATCCTACAATGAGCACTTCTTC. The chain combines TRBV11-3 with TRBJ2-1; D gene unclear. CDR3 length: 16 amino acids. The germline V gene has CDR1 SGHNT and CDR2 YENEEA.

Comments on this clonotype: One end of the junction does not line up with germline, which may come from a read error. This CDR3 is CAGSTERPPSPTYEQYF. CDR3 bases: TGCGCCGGCAGCACCGAAAGGCCCCCTAGCCCCACCTACGAGCAGTACTTC. V usage is TRBV5-1 and J usage is TRBJ2-7; a possible D gene is TRBD2 (5 bases). The CDR3 is 17 amino acids. Germline V gives CDR1 SGHRS, CDR2 YFSETQ.

In the case of this clonotype: A much larger clonotype is one base distant, so this may be a read error. This rearrangement joins TRBV12-3 or TRBV12-4 to TRBJ1-1; D is perhaps TRBD1 (5 bases). V dropped 6 bases and J dropped 4 bases, with 15 bases sitting between them. The CDR3 totals 14 residues. Written as DNA, the CDR3 is TGTGCCAGCAGCTGGGGGGATGCTTCCACTGAAGCTTTCTTT. It yields the protein CASSWGDASTEAFF.

With regard to this clonotype: One junction end does not reproduce the germline sequence, and a read error may be involved. This sequence joins TRBV5-5 and TRBJ2-3; D assignment may be TRBD1 or TRBD2 (5 bases each). There are 15 residues in the CDR3. The germline CDR1 and CDR2 sequences are SGHKS and YYEKEE (reference sequence). The CDR3 DNA follows: TGTGCCAACAGCACGGGACCAGCGATCGGAGATACGCAGTATTTT. It specifies CANSTGPAIGDTQYF.

Of note for this clonotype: Because the CDR3 is missing its conserved closing phenylalanine or tryptophan, this is likely a read error. J is TRBJ1-1 and V is TRBV6-1; 7 bases are a match to TRBD1. The germline gives CDR1 MNHNS, CDR2 SASEGT. With 5 bases clipped from V and 4 bases from J, the junction kept 4 bases outside the gene matches. The CDR3 is made up of 13 amino acids. The chain's CDR3 is CASSRQGGTEAFI. As DNA, the CDR3 is TGTGCCAGCAGTCGCCAGGGGGGCACTGAAGCTTTCATT.

This clonotype was found many times. The J gene is TRBJ2-7, the V gene TRBV5-6; D not certain. The CDR3 loop spans 13 amino acids. V lost 0 bases to trimming and J lost 1 base, with 5 bases between them. CDR1 SGHDT and CDR2 YYEEEE come from the germline V gene. The CDR3 bases are TGTGCCAGCAGCTTGGGACATTCCTACGAGCAGTACTTC. Amino acids: CASSLGHSYEQYF. The full variable domain, completed using reference TRBV5-6 and TRBJ2-7, is DAGVTQSPTHLIKTRGQQVTLRCSPKSGHDTVSWYQQALGQGPQFIFQYYEEEERQRGNFPDRFSGHQFPNYSSELNVNALLLGDSALYLCASSLGHSYEQYFGPGTRLTVT.

CDR3 loop: CASSLGTRENEQFF. The CDR3, as DNA: TGCGCCAGCAGTCTCGGGACAAGGGAGAATGAGCAGTTCTTC. The J gene is TRBJ2-1, the V gene TRBV5-1; D is perhaps TRBD1 (6 bases). V was clipped by 5 bases and J by 7 bases, with 16 bases between them. Germline CDR1 SGHRS, CDR2 YFSETQ. The CDR3 extends over 14 amino acids.

This clonotype was detected only a few times. This chain uses TRBV5-6 with TRBJ2-1, with 8 bases identical to TRBD2. CDR1 is SGHDT, CDR2 YYEEEE, per germline. This CDR3 has 13 residues. Trimming at V came to 3 bases and at J to 9 bases, leaving 5 bases not matched to a gene. CDR3 nucleotides: TGTGCCAGCAGCTACCCGGGAGGGCCTGAGCAGTTCTTC. It codes for CASSYPGGPEQFF.

The V call is TRBV20-1, the J call TRBJ2-2; D is possibly TRBD2 (6 bases). The CDR3 runs to 18 residues. The V gene's germline CDR1 is DFQATT and CDR2 SNEGSKA (reference sequence). Deletions cut 1 base from V and 0 bases from J, with 18 bases between. The chain's CDR3 is CSARVWGDRKANTGELFF. The CDR3 region has the DNA TGCAGTGCTAGAGTCTGGGGGGACCGTAAGGCGAACACCGGGGAGCTGTTTTTT.

This clonotype turned up a few times. J is TRBJ2-2 and V is TRBV28, with D perhaps matching TRBD1 (6 bases). The V end was cut by 7 bases, the J end by 0 bases, with 15 bases between. The CDR3 consists of 16 residues. In germline, CDR1 is MDHEN, CDR2 SYDVKM. CDR3 nucleotide sequence: TGTGCCAGCAATAAAAGGGGGAAAACGAACACCGGGGAGCTGTTTTTT. Protein sequence: CASNKRGKTNTGELFF. Together with reference TRBV28 and TRBJ2-2, the CDR3 gives the full variable domain: DVKVTQSSRYLVKRTGEKVFLECVQDMDHENMFWYRQDPGLGLRLIYFSYDVKMKEKGDIPEGYSVSREKKERFSLILESASTNQTSMYLCASNKRGKTNTGELFFGEGSRLTVL.

Points on this clonotype: The germline gene is not matched at one end of the junction; a read error may be the cause. This chain links TRBV6-2 or TRBV6-3 with TRBJ2-1; 8 nucleotides match TRBD1. The germline V gene encodes CDR1 MNHEY and CDR2 SVGEGT. CDR3 length equals 15 residues. The CDR3 sequence is CASSYGTGVYNGQFF. The CDR3 nucleotides read TGTGCCAGCAGTTACGGGACAGGAGTCTACAATGGGCAGTTCTTC.

Notes on this clonotype: The junction differs from germline at one of its ends, possibly a read error. The chain recombines TRBV4-1 with TRBJ2-7; 8 bases agree with TRBD1. Looked up from germline, CDR1 is MGHRA and CDR2 is YSYEKL. The CDR3 consists of 16 residues. CDR3 sequence: CASNQERRQGNYEQYF. The CDR3 coding sequence is TGCGCCAGCAACCAAGAGCGACGACAGGGGAACTACGAACAGTACTTC.

The chain employs TRBV28 and TRBJ2-7, with 14 bases lining up with TRBD2. This CDR3 comprises 18 residues. Trimming removed 2 bases from V and 2 bases from J; junction bases left unmatched: 8. Germline V CDR1 and CDR2: MDHEN, SYDVKM. This CDR3 reads CASSLLLGLAGETYEQYF. The CDR3 nucleotides read TGTGCCAGCAGTTTACTCTTGGGACTAGCGGGAGAAACCTACGAGCAGTACTTC.

A word on this clonotype: The junction differs from germline at one of its ends, possibly a read error. This rearrangement joins TRBV29-1 to TRBJ2-3; the D call may be TRBD1 or TRBD2 (5 bases each). Germline CDR1 is SQVTM and CDR2 is ANQGSEA. This CDR3 has 15 amino acids. The DNA of the CDR3 is TGCATCGTTTGGGCCCCGGGGCCTAGCACAGATACGCAATATTTT. Translating gives CIVWAPGPSTDTQYF.

This clonotype was seen only a few times. The V gene is TRBV6-1, the J gene TRBJ2-3; 7 nucleotides align to TRBD2. V lost 6 bases to trimming and J lost 6 bases; unmatched junction nucleotides: 3. The CDR3 length is 12 residues. Germline-derived CDR1 and CDR2 are MNHNS and SASEGT. The CDR3 region is CASSGLGDTQYF. The CDR3 DNA is TGTGCCAGCAGCGGACTAGGCGATACGCAGTATTTT.

As regards this clonotype: One end of the junction fails to match germline, which may point to a read error. The chain carries TRBV5-4 and TRBJ2-5; 13 nucleotides agree with TRBD2. Germline values: CDR1 SGHNT, CDR2 YYREEE (reference sequence). This CDR3 has 16 amino acids. CDR3 sequence: CVSSPGTSGNQETQYF. The DNA for the CDR3 is TGTGTCAGCAGCCCCGGGACTAGCGGGAACCAAGAGACCCAGTACTTC.

Comment on this clonotype: Being one base from a much bigger clone, this may be a read error. V and J are TRBV12-3 or TRBV12-4 and TRBJ2-3, with 7 positions matching TRBD2. The CDR3 runs to 16 residues. V dropped 1 base and J dropped 2; count of bases not matched to a gene: 6. CDR3 nucleotides: TGTGCCAGCAGTTTAGGGAGCGGGAAGCCCACAGATACGCAGTATTTT. It codes for CASSLGSGKPTDTQYF.

The chain employs TRBV24-1 and TRBJ1-5; 8 bases line up with TRBD1. The germline CDR1 and CDR2 sequences are KGHDR and SFDVKD. This CDR3 region has 13 residues. V lost 6 bases to trimming and J lost 6 bases; unmatched junction nucleotides: 3. This chain's CDR3 is CATSQGAAQPQHF. In DNA, the CDR3 is TGTGCCACCAGTCAGGGGGCCGCTCAGCCCCAGCATTTT.

This clonotype was picked up many times. V gene TRBV5-1 combines with J gene TRBJ2-1; D is possibly TRBD2 (6 bases). Germline-derived CDR1 and CDR2 are SGHRS and YFSETQ. The V end lost 1 base, the J end lost 9 bases, and 8 bases lay between the germline ends. The CDR3 extends over 12 amino acids. CDR3 amino acids: CASSLYSGEQFF. The CDR3 DNA sequence: TGCGCCAGCAGCTTGTATAGCGGTGAGCAGTTCTTC.

Notes on this clonotype: Germline is not matched at one junction end, which may reflect a read error. This chain connects TRBV11-2 to TRBJ2-7; D is uncertain. Germline assignment: CDR1 SGHAT and CDR2 FQNNGV. CDR3 size: 12 residues. CDR3: CASSQDVQEQYF. CDR3 DNA sequence: TGCGCCAGCAGCCAAGACGTGCAGGAGCAGTACTTC. The whole variable domain, filled in from reference TRBV11-2 and TRBJ2-7, reads EAGVAQSPRYKIIEKRQSVAFWCNPISGHATLYWYQQILGQGPKLLIQFQNNGVVDDSQLPKDRFSAERLKGVDSTLKIQPAKLEDSAVYLCASSQDVQEQYFGPGTRLTVT.